The next 25 T cell receptor beta chains were all read from a single sample in a study of CD8+ T cells in alopecia areata. Investigators isolated RNA and reverse transcribed it into cDNA to act as the sequencing template. Generated by immunoSEQ multiplex PCR, the TCRdb table keeps only in-frame clones and is missing some. In the table there are about 120,000 clones, roughly 50% of which are singletons. Sequencing input: NKG2D-low CD8+ T cells sorted from blood. These receptor sequences come from a human donor with alopecia areata.

The genes are TRBV27 and TRBJ2-4; a possible D gene is TRBD2 (5 bases). CDR3 length: 13 amino acids. Looked up from germline, CDR1 is MNHEY and CDR2 is SMNVEV (reference sequence). V lost 4 bases and J 1 base, leaving 5 bases between the germline ends. DNA for the CDR3: TGTGCCAGCAGTTCGGGGGCCAAAAACATTCAGTACTTC. It is translated as CASSSGAKNIQYF.

A note on this clone: This same CDR3 is encoded by further DNA sequences in the sample. V gene TRBV29-1 combines with J gene TRBJ1-2, with a weak D call TRBD1 (5 bases). Germline CDR1 is SQVTM and CDR2 is ANQGSEA. There are 12 residues in the CDR3. The V and J ends lost 3 bases and 3 bases respectively, with 8 bases between them. The CDR3 is CSVEGEDYGYTF. CDR3 bases: TGCAGCGTTGAGGGGGAGGACTATGGCTACACCTTC.

This clone was observed a single time. This chain uses TRBV6-5 with TRBJ1-2; unclear D gene. The CDR3 covers 11 residues. The germline gives CDR1 MNHEY, CDR2 SVGAGI. V was cut by 5 bases and J by 6 bases, with 7 bases left in between. The DNA for the CDR3 is TGTGCCAGCAGTAACGGGGATGGCTACACCTTC. It is translated as CASSNGDGYTF.

This clone has more than one count but fewer than ten. The CDR3 reads CSSGTANTGELFF. The CDR3 DNA sequence: TGCAGCTCGGGGACAGCGAACACCGGGGAGCTGTTTTTT. The V gene is TRBV29-1, the J gene TRBJ2-2; 7 nucleotides agree with TRBD1. The CDR3 consists of 13 residues. Losses at the gene ends were 8 bases for V and 0 bases for J; bases not matched to a gene: 3. CDR1 SQVTM and CDR2 ANQGSEA come from the germline V gene.

J is TRBJ2-1 and V is TRBV30; 12 bases line up with TRBD2. CDR3 length equals 13 residues. CDR1 and CDR2 from the germline V gene are GTSNPN and SVGIG (reference sequence). The J segment lost 5 bases and the V segment lost 4 bases, leaving 0 bases of the junction unmatched. The CDR3 DNA sequence: TGTGCCTGGACTAGCGGGAGGGACAATGAGCAGTTCTTC. It codes for CAWTSGRDNEQFF.

This chain joins TRBV30 and TRBJ1-1, with D unresolved. V lost 0 bases, J lost 4 bases, and 9 bases lay in between. Germline loops: CDR1 GTSNPN, CDR2 SVGIG (reference sequence). This CDR3 contains 13 residues. This chain's CDR3 is CAWSVTGATEAFF. Here the CDR3 DNA reads TGTGCCTGGAGTGTAACCGGAGCCACTGAAGCTTTCTTT.

The rearrangement links TRBV14 to TRBJ2-1; D unresolved. CDR1 and CDR2 from the germline V gene are SGHDN and FVKESK. This CDR3 spans 12 amino acids. The ends were cut back, 3 bases at V and 8 bases at J, with 8 bases in the middle. The CDR3 DNA is TGTGCCAGCAGCCATAGGCGTGATGAGCAGTTCTTC. Translated: CASSHRRDEQFF.

The chain combines TRBV11-2 with TRBJ2-7, with D perhaps matching TRBD1 (6 bases). CDR3 size: 14 residues. V lost 1 base, J lost 2 bases, and 9 bases lay in between. Germline V CDR1 and CDR2: SGHAT, FQNNGV. Here the CDR3 DNA reads TGTGCCAGCAGCTTAGGGCAGGGGACCTACGAGCAGTACTTC. Amino acid sequence: CASSLGQGTYEQYF.

V gene TRBV27 combines with J gene TRBJ2-7, with 7 bases lining up with TRBD2. V was clipped by 5 bases and J by 7 bases; unmatched bases: 14. The length of the CDR3 is 15 residues. The V gene's germline CDR1 is MNHEY and CDR2 SMNVEV (reference sequence). The CDR3 spells CASSLGPAGAYEQYF. CDR3 nucleotides: TGTGCCAGCAGTCTTGGGCCTGCGGGAGCGTATGAGCAGTACTTC.

In its sample, this clone was seen a few times. The chain joins TRBV29-1 to TRBJ2-7; D possibly corresponds to TRBD1 (5 bases). Germline V gene data show CDR1 as SQVTM and CDR2 as ANQGSEA. The V end lost 7 bases, the J end lost 0 bases, and 10 bases lay between the germline ends. This CDR3 contains 12 residues. CDR3 residues: CSATTDSYEQYF. The DNA of the CDR3 is TGCAGCGCCACGACAGACTCCTACGAGCAGTACTTC.

This clone was found a few times. Here the CDR3 DNA reads TGCAGCGTTGAAATTGGACAAGGGGTCTCTAACTATGGCTACACCTTC. Translated, it gives CSVEIGQGVSNYGYTF. This chain joins TRBV29-1 and TRBJ1-2; D possibly corresponds to TRBD1 (5 bases). The CDR3 has 16 amino acids. CDR1 and CDR2 (germline): SQVTM, ANQGSEA. The V and J ends lost 2 bases and 0 bases respectively, with 16 bases between them. Looking up the rest from reference TRBV29-1 and TRBJ1-2 gives the full variable domain: SAVISQKPSRDICQRGTSLTIQCQVDSQVTMMFWYRQQPGQSLTLIATANQGSEATYESGFVIDKFPISRPNLTFSTLTVSNMSPEDSSIYLCSVEIGQGVSNYGYTFGSGTRLTVV.

In its sample, this clone was seen a few times. The rearrangement links TRBV6-5 to TRBJ2-6; D unclear. Per germline, CDR1 MNHEY and CDR2 SVGAGI. There are 15 residues in the CDR3. V was pared by 0 bases and J by 0 bases, with 3 bases between. The CDR3 loop reads CASSYSSSGANVLTF. The CDR3 coding sequence is TGTGCCAGCAGTTACTCGAGCTCTGGGGCCAACGTCCTGACTTTC.

The chain uses TRBV30 and TRBJ2-7; D is ambiguous. Trimming removed 0 bases at V and 3 bases at J, with 6 bases between. The length of the CDR3 is 12 residues. Per germline, CDR1 GTSNPN and CDR2 SVGIG (reference sequence). The CDR3 reads CAWSVGDYEQYF. The DNA of the CDR3 is TGTGCCTGGAGTGTTGGGGACTACGAGCAGTACTTC.

This clone was seen a few times. This chain uses TRBV29-1 with TRBJ2-3; TRBD2 might be the D (6 bases). This CDR3 has 18 amino acids. The V end was cut by 1 base, the J end by 2 bases, with 22 bases between. Germline loops: CDR1 SQVTM, CDR2 ANQGSEA. The CDR3 loop is CSVEAISRDSAFTDTQYF. Here the CDR3 DNA reads TGCAGCGTTGAAGCAATTTCTAGGGACTCGGCCTTCACAGATACGCAGTATTTT.

This sequence joins TRBV2 and TRBJ1-4; 8 bases are a match to TRBD1. Losses at the gene ends were 8 bases for V and 5 bases for J; bases not matched to a gene: 10. Germline V lookup: CDR1 SNHLY, CDR2 FYNNEI. This CDR3 spans 15 amino acids. The CDR3 region is CASVNLDRGNEKLFF. CDR3 coding DNA: TGTGCCAGCGTGAACCTCGACAGGGGCAATGAAAAACTGTTTTTT.

This chain uses TRBV4-1 with TRBJ2-7, with TRBD2 identical over 8 bases. Germline V gene data show CDR1 as MGHRA and CDR2 as YSYEKL. The CDR3 extends over 13 amino acids. V trimming: 8 bases; J trimming: 5 bases; junction bases outside the gene matches: 8. CDR3 in amino acids: CASSWVAGNEQYF. The CDR3 bases are TGCGCCAGCTCGTGGGTAGCGGGGAACGAGCAGTACTTC.

The rearrangement links TRBV30 to TRBJ2-7, with 7 bases aligning to TRBD1. The germline CDR1 and CDR2 sequences are GTSNPN and SVGIG (reference sequence). The CDR3 totals 13 residues. The V gene end was trimmed by 1 base and the J gene end by 6 bases; junction bases not matched to a gene: 6. CDR3 in DNA: TGTGCCTGGAGTGGGGACAGTCTAAGCGAGCAGTACTTC. It encodes CAWSGDSLSEQYF. Combining the CDR3 with reference TRBV30 and TRBJ2-7 gives the whole variable domain SQTIHQWPATLVQPVGSPLSLECTVEGTSNPNLYWYRQAAGRGLQLLFYSVGIGQISSEVPQNLSASRPQDRQFILSSKKLLLSDSGFYLCAWSGDSLSEQYFGPGTRLTVT.

V and J are TRBV30 and TRBJ1-1; D not resolved. V was cut by 0 bases and J by 4 bases, with 9 bases left in between. This CDR3 is built from 13 residues. The germline V gene has CDR1 GTSNPN and CDR2 SVGIG (reference sequence). Written as DNA, the CDR3 is TGTGCCTGGAGTGTACTGACCCCCACTGAAGCTTTCTTT. Translation: CAWSVLTPTEAFF.

The V and J genes are TRBV6-6 and TRBJ1-5; D might be TRBD1 (6 bases). Per the germline V gene, CDR1 is MNHNY and CDR2 is SVGAGI (reference sequence). The CDR3 extends over 12 amino acids. V dropped 6 bases and J dropped 4 bases, with 7 bases sitting between them. The CDR3 sequence is CASRQGNQPQHF. CDR3 bases: TGTGCCAGCAGACAGGGAAATCAGCCCCAGCATTTT.

This clone occurred a few times. The genes are TRBV23-1 and TRBJ1-2; D remains unclear. TRBV23-1 is flagged as an ORF with uncertain function. V lost 0 bases and J 7 bases, leaving 6 bases between the germline ends. CDR3 length: 12 residues. CDR3 amino acids: CASSQSYCGYTF. The DNA for the CDR3 is TGCGCCAGCAGTCAATCGTATTGTGGCTACACCTTC.

The sample holds a few counts of this clone. J is TRBJ1-5 and V is TRBV6-5; tentatively, D is TRBD1 (5 bases). The V end lost 7 bases, the J end lost 4 bases, and 17 bases lay between the germline ends. The CDR3 covers 15 residues. Germline V CDR1 and CDR2: MNHEY, SVGAGI. The DNA for the CDR3 is TGTGCCAGCAAACTCGGGACTTCGGAGAATCAGCCCCAGCATTTT. It codes for CASKLGTSENQPQHF.

In its sample, this clone was seen a few times. This chain connects TRBV29-1 to TRBJ2-1, with 8 bases that match TRBD1. The V and J ends lost 1 base and 5 bases, in that order; junction bases with no gene match: 4. CDR1 SQVTM and CDR2 ANQGSEA come from the germline V gene. CDR3 size: 14 residues. In DNA, the CDR3 is TGCAGCGTTGAAGCGGCCAGGGGGCACAATGAGCAGTTCTTC. Its protein is CSVEAARGHNEQFF.

This clone turned up a few times. V gene TRBV14 combines with J gene TRBJ2-7; 8 bases match TRBD2. V dropped 1 base and J dropped 3; count of bases not matched to a gene: 5. The length of the CDR3 is 15 residues. CDR1 is SGHDN, CDR2 FVKESK, per germline. The CDR3 nucleotides read TGTGCCAGCAGCCAAGCAGCGGGAGCCTACTACGAGCAGTACTTC. Amino acids: CASSQAAGAYYEQYF.

The V call is TRBV29-1, the J call TRBJ2-3; no clear D gene. Germline V lookup: CDR1 SQVTM, CDR2 ANQGSEA. Trimming shortened V by 6 bases and J by 0 bases, and 16 bases separated the two germline ends. The CDR3 has 15 amino acids. The CDR3 nucleotides read TGCAGCGTCTACAGCGACACGACTAGCACAGATACGCAGTATTTT. The encoded protein is CSVYSDTTSTDTQYF.

This clone was detected a few times. The chain has TRBV29-1 and TRBJ1-1, with D perhaps TRBD1 (6 bases). CDR1 and CDR2 from the germline V gene are SQVTM and ANQGSEA. The V end lost 3 bases, the J end lost 8 bases, and 10 bases lay between the germline ends. CDR3 length equals 11 residues. CDR3 loop: CSVDFGTEAFF. CDR3 DNA sequence: TGCAGCGTTGATTTCGGGACAGAAGCTTTCTTT.